This T cell receptor beta chain was recorded in a study of blood T cell repertoires in COVID-19. About the research overall: Specimens from acute and convalescent COVID-19 originated in the United States, Italy and Spain.

Across 20 to 25 US areas, participants ranged in age from about 18 to 89 years. Symptom resolution, clearance, or two negative PCRs marked donors in Cohort 3 as recovered. Germline V gene data show CDR1 as SGDLS and CDR2 as YYNGEE. V was pared by 4 bases and J by 5 bases, with 9 bases of the junction left unmatched. The CDR3 contains 16 residues. This clone was seen only once. The data were produced by immunoSEQ multiplex PCR, yet TCRdb's version contains in-frame clones alone and is incomplete. The sample lists 250,000 to 350,000 clones; more than 90% were seen once. The rearrangement links TRBV9 to TRBJ2-2; the match to TRBD2 covers 9 bases. This clonotype was sampled from a woman between 25 and 40 years old who had recovered from COVID-19. Source material: PBMCs or T cells enriched from blood (not recorded which). The CDR3 DNA sequence: TGTGCCAGCAGCCCGATGGCGGGAGGGAAGACCGGGGAGCTGTTTTTT. It translates to CASSPMAGGKTGELFF. The whole variable domain, filled in from reference TRBV9 and TRBJ2-2, reads DSGVTQTPKHLITATGQRVTLRCSPRSGDLSVYWYQQSLDQGLQFLIQYYNGEERAKGNILERFSAQQFPDLHSELNLSSLELGDSALYFCASSPMAGGKTGELFFGEGSRLTVL.